This T cell receptor beta chain was recorded in a study of T cells in Graves' hyperthyroidism and ophthalmopathy. Background on the study: Peripheral blood was drawn at first diagnosis, prior to all treatment.

Germline-derived CDR1 and CDR2 are SGHNT and YENEEA. Trimming removed 0 bases at V and 7 bases at J, with 15 bases between. The CDR3 has 15 residues. This clonotype was recorded many times. Its antigen remains unidentified. Overall study results and limits: Also found in blood were most expanded thyroid clonotypes above 0.001.

Authors of the study amplified TCR beta CDR3 regions from RNA transcripts. A first-round RT-PCR of the TCR CDR3 used the HTBI primer set. MiXCR, run by TCRdb on the multiplex PCR reads, gives a single entry per CDR3 protein. Counted here are roughly 500,000 distinct CDR3 sequences, over 11% occurring once; the ten biggest clones make up 4.5% to 6%. V usage is TRBV11-3 and J usage is TRBJ1-2; a weak D match, TRBD1 (6 bases). The sample taken for sequencing was blood. This sequence was found in a woman aged 25-40 years with Graves' hyperthyroidism that later progressed to Graves' ophthalmopathy. The CDR3 sequence: CASSLDPGEVRGYTF. The CDR3 DNA sequence: TGTGCCAGCAGCTTAGATCCAGGGGAAGTGCGTGGCTACACCTTC.